The rows below give T cell receptor beta chains drawn from one sample of a study of blood T cell repertoires in COVID-19. Repertoires were generated with immunoSEQ multiplex PCR, while TCRdb's copy carries only in-frame clones and drops some. Of approximately 210,000 clones detected, about 76% appear once; the ten largest clones hold about 8.9%. Sequences were obtained from PBMCs or T cells enriched from blood (not recorded which). Source of these receptors: a woman in her forties or fifties with acute COVID-19. Each CDR3 is given with its conserved first and last residue. A D gene is named only where the DNA matches it firmly. A clone size is listed for some rows: how often the clone was seen (once, few, many), or a class if it is expanded.

CASRPGGVEYEQYF TGTGCCAGCAGGCCGGGGGGGGTAGAGTACGAGCAGTACTTC TRBJ2-7 14 - TRBD2 TRBV28
CASSHRTSGVVEQYF TGTGCCAGCAGCCACCGGACTAGCGGGGTTGTCGAGCAGTACTTC TRBJ2-7 15 few TRBD2 TRBV7-8
CASSPRGSGDYTQYF TGTGCCAGCAGTCCCCGAGGGAGCGGGGATTATACGCAGTATTTT TRBJ2-3 15 once TRBD2 TRBV28
CASSQAGSGTGELFF TGCGCCAGCAGCCAAGCTGGGTCGGGCACCGGGGAGCTGTTTTTT TRBJ2-2 15 once - TRBV4-3
CASLNTWRYEQYF TGTGCCAGCTTGAACACCTGGAGGTACGAGCAGTACTTC TRBJ2-7 13 - - TRBV6-5
CASSDGTSWNYGYTF TGTGCCAGCAGTGACGGGACTTCCTGGAACTATGGCTACACCTTC TRBJ1-2 15 - - TRBV6-1
CASSRDRVDPNYGYTF TGTGCCAGCAGCCGGGACAGGGTGGATCCTAACTATGGCTACACCTTC TRBJ1-2 16 - TRBD1 TRBV7-8
CASSRGQTSYGYTF TGTGCCAGCAGTAGGGGACAGACGAGCTATGGCTACACCTTC TRBJ1-2 14 - TRBD1 TRBV6-5
CAIKGLAGETQYF TGTGCCATCAAAGGGCTAGCGGGGGAGACCCAGTACTTC TRBJ2-5 13 - TRBD2 TRBV10-3
CASSRTGANTGELFF TGTGCCAGCTCAAGGACAGGGGCGAACACCGGGGAGCTGTTTTTT TRBJ2-2 15 - TRBD1 TRBV18
CASSLGLAGEQYF TGTGCTAGCAGCTTAGGCCTAGCCGGCGAGCAGTACTTC TRBJ2-7 13 - - TRBV7-7
CASSPPPGSQETQYF TGTGCCAGCTCACCACCCCCAGGCTCCCAAGAGACCCAGTACTTC TRBJ2-5 15 few - TRBV18
CASSQLTGETQYF TGCGCCAGCAGCCAACTGACTGGAGAGACCCAGTACTTC TRBJ2-5 13 - - TRBV4-1
CASSISAGGPYEQYF TGTGCCAGTAGTATATCGGCGGGAGGGCCCTACGAGCAGTACTTC TRBJ2-7 15 - TRBD2 TRBV19